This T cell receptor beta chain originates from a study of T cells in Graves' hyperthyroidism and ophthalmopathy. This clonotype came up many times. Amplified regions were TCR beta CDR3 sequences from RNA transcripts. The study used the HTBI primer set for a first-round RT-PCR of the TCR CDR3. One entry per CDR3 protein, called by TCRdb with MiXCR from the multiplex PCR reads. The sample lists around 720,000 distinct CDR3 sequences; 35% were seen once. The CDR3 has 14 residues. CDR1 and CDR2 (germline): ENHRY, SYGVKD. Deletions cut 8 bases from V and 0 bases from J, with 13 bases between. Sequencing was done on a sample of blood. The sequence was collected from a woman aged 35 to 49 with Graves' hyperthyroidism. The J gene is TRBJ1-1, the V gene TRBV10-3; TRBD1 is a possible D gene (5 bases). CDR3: CAIGGGGMNTEAFF. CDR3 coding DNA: TGTGCCATCGGGGGAGGCGGCATGAACACTGAAGCTTTCTTT.